This T cell receptor beta chain was observed in a study of T cell responses to AZD1222 COVID-19 vaccine. Study-wide points: The donors showed a predominance of white British ancestry and of females, with possible underestimation of clonal diversity. A reported finding is that nearly half of spike-specific TCRs target unmutated variant regions.

The data were produced by immunoSEQ multiplex PCR, yet TCRdb's version contains in-frame clones alone and is incomplete. The profile shows 80,000 or so clones, roughly 90% of them singletons. Comments on this clone: As yet, its antigen is unknown.

In germline, CDR1 is LNHDA, CDR2 SQIVND (reference sequence). J lost 5 bases, V lost 5 bases, and 8 bases had no gene match. The CDR3 is 15 residues long. The chain uses TRBV19 and TRBJ2-1, with 8 positions matching TRBD2. This clonotype originated in an adult who received the AZD1222 COVID-19 vaccine. Sequences were derived from peripheral blood, sampled 28 days after the second AZD1222 dose. CDR3 in amino acids: CASSPREGNNNEQFF. CDR3 nucleotides: TGTGCCAGTAGTCCACGGGAGGGCAACAACAATGAGCAGTTCTTC.